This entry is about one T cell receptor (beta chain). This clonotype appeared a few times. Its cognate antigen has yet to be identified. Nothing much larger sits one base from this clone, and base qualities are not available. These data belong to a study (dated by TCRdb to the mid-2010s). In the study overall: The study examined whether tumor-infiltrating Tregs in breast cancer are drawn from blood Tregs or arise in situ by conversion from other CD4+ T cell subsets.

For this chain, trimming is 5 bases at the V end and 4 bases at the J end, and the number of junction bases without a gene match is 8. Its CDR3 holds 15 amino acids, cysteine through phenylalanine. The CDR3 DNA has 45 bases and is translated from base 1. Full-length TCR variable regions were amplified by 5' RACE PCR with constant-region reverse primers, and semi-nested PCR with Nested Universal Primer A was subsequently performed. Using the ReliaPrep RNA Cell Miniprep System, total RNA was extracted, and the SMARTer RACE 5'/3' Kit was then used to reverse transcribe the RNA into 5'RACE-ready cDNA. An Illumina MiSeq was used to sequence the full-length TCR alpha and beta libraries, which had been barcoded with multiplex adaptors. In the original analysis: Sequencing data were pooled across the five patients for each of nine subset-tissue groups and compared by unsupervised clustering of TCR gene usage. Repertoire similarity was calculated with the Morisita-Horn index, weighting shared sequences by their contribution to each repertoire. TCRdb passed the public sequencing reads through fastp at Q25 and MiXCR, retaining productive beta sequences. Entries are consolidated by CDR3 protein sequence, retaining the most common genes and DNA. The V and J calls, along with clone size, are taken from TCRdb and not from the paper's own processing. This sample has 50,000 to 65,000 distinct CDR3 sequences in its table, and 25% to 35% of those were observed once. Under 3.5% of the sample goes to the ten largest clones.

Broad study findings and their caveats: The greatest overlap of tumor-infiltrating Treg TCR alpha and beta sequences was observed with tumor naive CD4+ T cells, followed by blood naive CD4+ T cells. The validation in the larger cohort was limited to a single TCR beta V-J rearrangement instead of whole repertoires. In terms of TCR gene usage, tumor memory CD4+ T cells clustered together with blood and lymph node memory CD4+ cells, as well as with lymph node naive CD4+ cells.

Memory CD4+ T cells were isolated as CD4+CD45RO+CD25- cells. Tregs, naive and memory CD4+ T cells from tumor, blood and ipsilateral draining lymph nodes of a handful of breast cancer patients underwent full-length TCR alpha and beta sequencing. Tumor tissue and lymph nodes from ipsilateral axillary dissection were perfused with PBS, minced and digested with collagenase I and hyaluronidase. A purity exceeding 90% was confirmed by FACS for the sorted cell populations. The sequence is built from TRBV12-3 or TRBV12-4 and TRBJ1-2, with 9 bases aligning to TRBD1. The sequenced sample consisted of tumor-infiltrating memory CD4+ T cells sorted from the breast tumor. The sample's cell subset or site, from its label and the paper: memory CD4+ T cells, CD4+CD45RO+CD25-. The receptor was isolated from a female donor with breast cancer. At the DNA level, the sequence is TGTGCCAGCAGTCCCTGGGGACAGGGAACCTATGGCTACACCTTC. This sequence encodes CASSPWGQGTYGYTF.